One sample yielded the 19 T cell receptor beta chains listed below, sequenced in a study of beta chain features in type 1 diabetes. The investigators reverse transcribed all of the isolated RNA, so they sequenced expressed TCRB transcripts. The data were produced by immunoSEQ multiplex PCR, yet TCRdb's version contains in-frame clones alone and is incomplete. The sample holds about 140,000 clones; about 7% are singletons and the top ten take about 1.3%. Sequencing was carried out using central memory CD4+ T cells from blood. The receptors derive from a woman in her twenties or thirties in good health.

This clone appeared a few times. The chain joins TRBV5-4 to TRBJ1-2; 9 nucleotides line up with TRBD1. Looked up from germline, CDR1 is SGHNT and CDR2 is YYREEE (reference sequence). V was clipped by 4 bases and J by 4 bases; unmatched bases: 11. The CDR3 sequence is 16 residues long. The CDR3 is CASSQDLNRGLYGYTF. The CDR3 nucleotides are TGTGCCAGCAGCCAAGATCTCAACAGGGGGCTCTATGGCTACACCTTC.

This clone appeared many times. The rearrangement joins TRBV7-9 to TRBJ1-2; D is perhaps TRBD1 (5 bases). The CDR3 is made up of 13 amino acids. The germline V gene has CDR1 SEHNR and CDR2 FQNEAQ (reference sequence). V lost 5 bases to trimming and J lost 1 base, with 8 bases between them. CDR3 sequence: CASSPGLNYGYTF. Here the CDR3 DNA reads TGTGCCAGCAGCCCAGGGCTTAACTATGGCTACACCTTC.

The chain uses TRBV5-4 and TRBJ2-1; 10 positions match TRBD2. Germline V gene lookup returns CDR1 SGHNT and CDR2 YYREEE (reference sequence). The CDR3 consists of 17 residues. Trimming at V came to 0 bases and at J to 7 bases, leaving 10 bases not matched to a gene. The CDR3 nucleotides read TGTGCCAGCAGCTTGGGGGCTAGCGGGAGCTTCGGGAATGAGCAGTTCTTC. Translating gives CASSLGASGSFGNEQFF.

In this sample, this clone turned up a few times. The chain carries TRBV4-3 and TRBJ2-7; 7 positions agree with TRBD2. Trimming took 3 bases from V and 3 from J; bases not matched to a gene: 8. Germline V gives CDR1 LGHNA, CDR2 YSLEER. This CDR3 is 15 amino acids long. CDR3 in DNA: TGCGCCAGCAGCCAGGATGTGGGGAGGGACTACGAGCAGTACTTC. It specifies CASSQDVGRDYEQYF.

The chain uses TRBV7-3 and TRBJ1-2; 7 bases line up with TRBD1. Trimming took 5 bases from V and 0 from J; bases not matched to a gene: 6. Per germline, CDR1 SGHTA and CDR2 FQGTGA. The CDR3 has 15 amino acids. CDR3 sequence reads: CASSPPDRANYGYTF. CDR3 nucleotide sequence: TGTGCCAGCAGCCCCCCCGACAGGGCTAACTATGGCTACACCTTC.

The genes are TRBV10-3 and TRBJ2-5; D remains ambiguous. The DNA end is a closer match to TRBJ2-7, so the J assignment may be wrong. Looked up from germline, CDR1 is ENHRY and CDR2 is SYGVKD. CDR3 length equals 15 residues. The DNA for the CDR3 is TGTGCCATCAGTGAGTCTCAGGTATCCTCCTACGAGCAGTACTTC. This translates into CAISESQVSSYEQYF.

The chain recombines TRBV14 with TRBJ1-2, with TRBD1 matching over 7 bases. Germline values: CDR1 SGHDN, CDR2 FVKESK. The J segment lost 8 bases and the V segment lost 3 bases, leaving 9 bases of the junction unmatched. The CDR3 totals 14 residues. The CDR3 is CASSHTGTVGGYTF. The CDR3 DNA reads TGTGCCAGCAGCCACACCGGGACAGTTGGCGGCTACACCTTC.

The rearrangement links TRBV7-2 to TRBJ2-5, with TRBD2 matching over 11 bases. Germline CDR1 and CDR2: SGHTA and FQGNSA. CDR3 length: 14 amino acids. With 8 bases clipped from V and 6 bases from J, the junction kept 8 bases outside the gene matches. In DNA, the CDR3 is TGTGCCAGCGGCACTAGCGGGAGTGAGAAGACCCAGTACTTC. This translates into CASGTSGSEKTQYF.

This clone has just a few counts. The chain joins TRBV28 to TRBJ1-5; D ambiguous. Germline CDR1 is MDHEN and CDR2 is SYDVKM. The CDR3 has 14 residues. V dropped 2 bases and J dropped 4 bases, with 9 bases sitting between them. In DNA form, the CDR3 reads TGTGCCAGCAGTTTAGTAAGCGGGAATCAGCCCCAGCATTTT. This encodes CASSLVSGNQPQHF.

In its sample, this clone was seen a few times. As DNA, the CDR3 is TGTGCCAGCAGCCCGACCAGGGAAGAGACCCAGTACTTC. Translation gives CASSPTREETQYF. The V call is TRBV7-8, the J call TRBJ2-5, with D perhaps TRBD1 (5 bases). This CDR3 region has 13 residues. Deletions cut 5 bases from V and 3 bases from J, with 10 bases between. From germline, CDR1 is SGHVS and CDR2 FQNEAQ. The entire variable domain, with the rest obtained from reference TRBV7-8 and TRBJ2-5, is as follows: GAGVSQSPRYKVAKRGQDVALRCDPISGHVSLFWYQQALGQGPEFLTYFQNEAQLDKSGLPSDRFFAERPEGSVSTLKIQRTQQEDSAVYLCASSPTREETQYFGPGTRLLVL.

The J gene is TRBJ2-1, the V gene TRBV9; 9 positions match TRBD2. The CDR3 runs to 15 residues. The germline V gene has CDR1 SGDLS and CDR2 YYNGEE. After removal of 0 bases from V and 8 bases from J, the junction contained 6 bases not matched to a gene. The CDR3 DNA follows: TGTGCCAGCAGCGTAGCTGGGACTAGCCACGATGAGCAGTTCTTC. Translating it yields CASSVAGTSHDEQFF.

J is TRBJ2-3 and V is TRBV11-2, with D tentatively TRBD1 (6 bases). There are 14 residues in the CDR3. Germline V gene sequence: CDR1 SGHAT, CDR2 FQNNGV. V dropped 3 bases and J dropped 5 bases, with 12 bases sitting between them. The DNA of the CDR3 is TGTGCCAGCAGCTTCGGTGGGACAAAAGATACGCAGTATTTT. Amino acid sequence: CASSFGGTKDTQYF.

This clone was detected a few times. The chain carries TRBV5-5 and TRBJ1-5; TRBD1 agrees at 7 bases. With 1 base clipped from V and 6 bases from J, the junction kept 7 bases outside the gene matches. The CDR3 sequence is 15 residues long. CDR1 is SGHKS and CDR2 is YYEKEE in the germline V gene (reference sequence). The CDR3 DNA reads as TGTGCCAGCAGCTTGTTTACAGGGGCAGGTCAGCCCCAGCATTTT. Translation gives CASSLFTGAGQPQHF.

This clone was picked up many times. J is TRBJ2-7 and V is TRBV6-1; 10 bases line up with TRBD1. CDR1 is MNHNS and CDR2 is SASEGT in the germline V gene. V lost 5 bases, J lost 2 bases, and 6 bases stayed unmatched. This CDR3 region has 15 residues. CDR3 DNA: TGTGCCAGCAGTTCACCGGGACAGGGGACCTACGAGCAGTACTTC. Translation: CASSSPGQGTYEQYF.

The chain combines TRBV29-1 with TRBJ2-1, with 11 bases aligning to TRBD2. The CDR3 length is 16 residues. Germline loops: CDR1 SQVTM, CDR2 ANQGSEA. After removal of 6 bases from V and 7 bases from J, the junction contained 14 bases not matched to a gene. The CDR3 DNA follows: TGCAGCGTGAAAAGACTAGCGGGAAGTACGGGGAATGAGCAGTTCTTC. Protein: CSVKRLAGSTGNEQFF.

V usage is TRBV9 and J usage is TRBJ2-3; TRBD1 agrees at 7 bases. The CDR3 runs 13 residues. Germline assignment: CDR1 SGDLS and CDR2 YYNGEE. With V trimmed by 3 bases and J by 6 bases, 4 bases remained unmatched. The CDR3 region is CASSAQQGDTQYF. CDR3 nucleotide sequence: TGTGCCAGCAGCGCCCAACAGGGGGATACGCAGTATTTT.

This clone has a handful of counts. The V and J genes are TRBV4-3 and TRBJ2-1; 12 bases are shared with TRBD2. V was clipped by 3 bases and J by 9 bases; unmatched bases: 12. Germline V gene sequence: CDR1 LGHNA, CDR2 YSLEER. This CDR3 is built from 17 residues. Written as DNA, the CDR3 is TGCGCCAGCAGCCAGCTGACTAGCGGGAGTTTTGTCCGTGAGCAGTTCTTC. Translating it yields CASSQLTSGSFVREQFF.

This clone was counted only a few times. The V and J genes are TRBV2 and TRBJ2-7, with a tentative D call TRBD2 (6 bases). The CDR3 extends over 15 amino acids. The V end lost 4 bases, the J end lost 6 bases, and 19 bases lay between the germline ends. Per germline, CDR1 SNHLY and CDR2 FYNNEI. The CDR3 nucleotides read TGTGCCAGCAGTGGGCCGGACCTACTAGCCATCGAGCAGTACTTC. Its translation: CASSGPDLLAIEQYF.

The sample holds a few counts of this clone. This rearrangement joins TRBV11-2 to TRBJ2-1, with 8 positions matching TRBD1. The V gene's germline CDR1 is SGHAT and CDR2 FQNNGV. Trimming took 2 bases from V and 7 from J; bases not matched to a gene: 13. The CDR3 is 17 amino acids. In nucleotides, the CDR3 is TGTGCCAGCAGCTTACTGGTGGGTGGAACAGGGGGAAATGAGCAGTTCTTC. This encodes CASSLLVGGTGGNEQFF.